This TCR beta chain was obtained from a study of cytomegalovirus exposure and HLA in healthy donors. Regarding the study as a whole: Later on, an analysis showed TCR association rates differing by HLA locus, with DRB1 the most and HLA-C the fewest.

From germline, CDR1 is SGHAT and CDR2 FQNNGV. Trimming stripped 5 bases from V and 4 bases from J, with 15 bases between. CDR3 length: 15 amino acids. Notes on this clone: What it recognizes is unknown.

Amplification used 60 Vbeta primers and 13 Jbeta primers. Libraries were prepared by immunoSEQ multiplex PCR; TCRdb keeps only in-frame clonotypes and omits some of them. The top ten hold 15% of the sample, which has about 84,000 clones, 63% seen once. This chain links TRBV11-2 with TRBJ2-1; possible D gene TRBD2, 6 bases. This TCR was recovered from a middle-aged woman in good health and CMV-seropositive. The specimen was PBMCs. The CDR3 DNA sequence: TGTGCCAGCAGCGCGGGTACTAGCAAGTACAATGAGCAGTTCTTC. It codes for CASSAGTSKYNEQFF.